This entry concerns a single TCR beta chain. This receptor's antigen is unknown. Per-base qualities were not stored, and no clone one base away is much larger. This entry comes from a study of T cell responses to AZD1222 COVID-19 vaccine (dated by TCRdb to 2020 to 2022). About the investigation overall: A total of 233 trial participants underwent TCR sequencing, of whom approximately 200 had received two doses of AZD1222 and about 25 had received two doses of the MenACWY control vaccine. Trial participants were enrolled into age subgroups of 18-55, 56-69 and 70-plus years, which contained about 150, 27 and 61 TCR-sequenced participants, respectively.

Measured from the cysteine to the phenylalanine, the CDR3 is 15 residues long. Solely the CDR3 DNA is kept, with 45 bases framed from the first base. CDR1 and CDR2 were assigned from the germline V gene (reference sequence) as SEHNR and FQNEAQ. V lost 5 bases and J lost 6 bases, and the count of bases not matched to a germline gene is 8. The CDR3 regions of human TCRbeta chains were analyzed by immunosequencing. The published analysis was carried out like this. Repertoire TCRs were checked for matches against a reference library of SARS-CoV-2-specific TCRs that had been generated using the MIRA antigen-specificity platform. Breadth meant the fraction of unique TCRs that were SARS-CoV-2-associated, whereas depth meant the fraction of total T cells that were SARS-CoV-2-associated. Using the MIRA data, each spike-specific TCR was mapped to the spike region that the TCR reacts to and placed in a CD4 or CD8 class. Log10-transformed breadth and depth values were compared by one-way ANOVA with Sidak's multiple comparisons tests. Entries here come from immuneACCESS through TCRdb and include only in-frame sequences with V and J called. Some clones fail to appear in such tables; in the studies checked, an unresolved V gene covers under half of the shortfall, and the cause of the remainder is unknown. The DNA gave D and trimming, while V, J and clone size come from that table. Within this sample are 150,000 to 200,000 clones, with 88% of them counted one time only. Together, the top ten hold roughly a quarter of the sample.

The time point label, read with the paper, signifies: about 28 days (+/-7) after the second vaccine dose. AZD1222 recipients with second doses at about 4 weeks or about 12 weeks were pooled, because spike-specific TCR depth and breadth did not differ between schedules. Samples from vaccinated people were obtained from the UK trials COV001 and COV002, which included a single-blind randomized controlled phase 2/3 trial of AZD1222 (ChAdOx1 nCoV-19) in healthy adults. Trial participant PBMC samples were collected at day 0 and day 28 after the second dose for TCRbeta chain sequencing. Overall results and qualifications from the work: In the small 56-69-year group, the increase in depth fell short of significance, most likely because of low power. After two AZD1222 doses, both the breadth and the depth of spike-specific TCRs were significantly higher than at day 0 and than in MenACWY recipients. Because no samples from the day 14 peak response were available, repertoires could be characterized only after the peak T cell response. Participants were mostly white British and included more females than males, and it was suggested by the authors that clonal diversity may have been underestimated. Conclusions about previously exposed vaccinees are limited, since just five or six AZD1222 recipients were seropositive for SARS-CoV-2 at baseline. Reportedly, almost half of the unique spike-specific TCRs recognized epitopes lying outside the regions that are mutated in the B.1.351 and B.1.1.7 variants. The vaccine-associated CD4 TCRs covered the entire spike protein, and the dominant responses fell in regions 160-218 and 743-854.

This clonotype was obtained from an adult who received the AZD1222 COVID-19 vaccine. The sample was peripheral blood, taken 28 days after the second AZD1222 dose. The chain couples TRBV7-9 to TRBJ2-1, with 9 bases matching TRBD2. The CDR3 here reads CASSPREGLGNEQFF. In nucleotides, the sequence is TGTGCCAGCAGCCCGCGGGAGGGCCTGGGCAATGAGCAGTTCTTC.